The 7 T cell receptor beta chains below were found in one sample sequenced in a study of blood T cell repertoires in COVID-19. Some clones are missing from TCRdb's copy, which holds only in-frame ones; the method was immunoSEQ multiplex PCR. The table has some 350,000 clones, more than 80% seen once. Input material: PBMCs or T cells enriched from blood (not recorded which). These receptors all stem from a man aged 18-30 years who had recovered from COVID-19.

The chain uses TRBV4-2 and TRBJ1-4, with D tentatively TRBD1 (6 bases). The CDR3 is made up of 14 amino acids. Between the trimmed V and J ends, which lost 3 bases and 7 bases, there was a span of 12 bases. Looked up from germline, CDR1 is LGHNA and CDR2 is YNFKEQ. The CDR3 coding sequence is TGTGCCAGCAGCCAGGGGGGGCCAGGTGAAAAACTGTTTTTT. Its protein is CASSQGGPGEKLFF.

This chain joins TRBV27 and TRBJ2-7, with D possibly TRBD2 on 5 matching bases. The CDR3 has 14 residues. Germline CDR1 and CDR2: MNHEY and SMNVEV (reference sequence). The V end was cut by 4 bases, the J end by 4 bases, with 14 bases between. Here the CDR3 DNA reads TGTGCCAGCAGTTATACCGGGGAAGGTTACGAGCAGTACTTC. As protein: CASSYTGEGYEQYF.

Worth noting for this clone: This sample includes further DNA sequences coding for the same CDR3. The chain links TRBV5-6 to TRBJ2-7, with 7 nucleotides matching TRBD1. The V gene's germline CDR1 is SGHDT and CDR2 YYEEEE. The CDR3 consists of 14 residues. V trimming: 4 bases; J trimming: 2 bases; junction bases outside the gene matches: 6. CDR3 sequence reads: CASSPGTETYEQYF. In DNA, the CDR3 is TGTGCCAGCAGCCCTGGGACAGAGACCTACGAGCAGTACTTC.

The chain combines TRBV7-3 with TRBJ1-3; 9 bases fit TRBD1. This CDR3 has 15 residues. Germline CDR1 SGHTA, CDR2 FQGTGA. V lost 5 bases to trimming and J lost 2 bases; unmatched junction nucleotides: 4. The CDR3 protein is CASSTTGGTGNTIYF. DNA for the CDR3: TGTGCCAGCAGCACTACAGGGGGCACTGGAAACACCATATATTTT. Together with reference TRBV7-3 and TRBJ1-3, the CDR3 gives the full variable domain: GAGVSQTPSNKVTEKGKYVELRCDPISGHTALYWYRQSLGQGPEFLIYFQGTGAADDSGLPNDRFFAVRPEGSVSTLKIQRTERGDSAVYLCASSTTGGTGNTIYFGEGSWLTVV.

The CDR3 DNA sequence: TGTGCCAGCAGCTTAGGACAGGGGTGGACAGATACGCAGTATTTT. Translation: CASSLGQGWTDTQYF. The V gene is TRBV7-3, the J gene TRBJ2-3; 9 bases are shared with TRBD1. Germline V gene sequence: CDR1 SGHTA, CDR2 FQGTGA. This CDR3 spans 15 amino acids. The trim removed 2 bases at V and 3 bases at J, leaving 3 bases unmatched.

The chain has TRBV29-1 and TRBJ2-7; possibly TRBD2 for D (6 bases). The CDR3 has 15 residues. Germline CDR1 reads SQVTM; CDR2 reads ANQGSEA. The V and J ends lost 1 base and 7 bases respectively, with 20 bases between them. CDR3 protein: CSVEVWSLASGEQYF. DNA of the CDR3: TGCAGCGTTGAAGTTTGGAGTCTAGCGTCCGGGGAGCAGTACTTC.

The chain combines TRBV28 with TRBJ1-2; no clear D. This CDR3 spans 14 amino acids. V shed 1 base and J shed 8 bases, with 14 bases lying between them. Germline V gene sequence: CDR1 MDHEN, CDR2 SYDVKM. In DNA, the CDR3 is TGTGCCAGCAGTTTATTTGGCTTAGCGGGCGGCTACACCTTC. It encodes CASSLFGLAGGYTF.